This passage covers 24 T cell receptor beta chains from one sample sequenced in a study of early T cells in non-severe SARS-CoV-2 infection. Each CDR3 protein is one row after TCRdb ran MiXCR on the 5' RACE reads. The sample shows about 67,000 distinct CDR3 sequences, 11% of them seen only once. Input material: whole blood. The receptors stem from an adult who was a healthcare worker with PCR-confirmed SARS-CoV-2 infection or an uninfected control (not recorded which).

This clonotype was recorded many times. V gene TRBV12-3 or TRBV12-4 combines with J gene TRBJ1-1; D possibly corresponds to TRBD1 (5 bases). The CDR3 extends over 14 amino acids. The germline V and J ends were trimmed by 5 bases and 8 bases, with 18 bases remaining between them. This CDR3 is CASSPSSPGGEAFF. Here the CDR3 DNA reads TGTGCCAGCAGTCCATCAAGCCCGGGGGGGGAAGCTTTCTTT.

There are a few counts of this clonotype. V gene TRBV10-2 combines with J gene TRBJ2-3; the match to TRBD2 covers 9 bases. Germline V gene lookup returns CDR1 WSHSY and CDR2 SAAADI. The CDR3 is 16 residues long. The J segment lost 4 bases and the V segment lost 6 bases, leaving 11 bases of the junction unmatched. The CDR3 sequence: CASSSILSGRSDTQYF. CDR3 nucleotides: TGCGCCAGCAGCTCTATACTAAGCGGGAGGTCAGATACGCAGTATTTT.

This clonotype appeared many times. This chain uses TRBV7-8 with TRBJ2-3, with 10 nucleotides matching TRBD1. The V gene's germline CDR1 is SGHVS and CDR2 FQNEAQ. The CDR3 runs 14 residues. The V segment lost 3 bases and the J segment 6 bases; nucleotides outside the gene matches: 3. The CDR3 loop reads CASSFGGQGDTQYF. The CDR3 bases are TGTGCCAGCAGCTTTGGGGGACAGGGGGATACGCAGTATTTT. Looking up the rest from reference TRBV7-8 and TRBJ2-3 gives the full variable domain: GAGVSQSPRYKVAKRGQDVALRCDPISGHVSLFWYQQALGQGPEFLTYFQNEAQLDKSGLPSDRFFAERPEGSVSTLKIQRTQQEDSAVYLCASSFGGQGDTQYFGPGTRLTVL.

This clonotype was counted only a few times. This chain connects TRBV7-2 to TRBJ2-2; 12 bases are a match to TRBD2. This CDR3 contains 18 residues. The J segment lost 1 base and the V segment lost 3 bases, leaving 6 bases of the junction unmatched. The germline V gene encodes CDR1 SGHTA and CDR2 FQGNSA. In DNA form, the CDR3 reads TGTGCCAGCAGCTTGCTACTAGCGGGGGGTTTGAACACCGGGGAGCTGTTTTTT. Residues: CASSLLLAGGLNTGELFF.

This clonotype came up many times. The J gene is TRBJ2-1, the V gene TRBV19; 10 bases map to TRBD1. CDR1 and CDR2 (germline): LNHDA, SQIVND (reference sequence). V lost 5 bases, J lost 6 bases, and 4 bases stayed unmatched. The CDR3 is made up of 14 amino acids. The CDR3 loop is CASSAGQGFNEQFF. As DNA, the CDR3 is TGTGCCAGTAGTGCGGGACAGGGGTTCAATGAGCAGTTCTTC. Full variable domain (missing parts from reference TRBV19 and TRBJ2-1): DGGITQSPKYLFRKEGQNVTLSCEQNLNHDAMYWYRQDPGQGLRLIYYSQIVNDFQKGDIAEGYSVSREKKESFPLTVTSAQKNPTAFYLCASSAGQGFNEQFFGPGTRLTVL.

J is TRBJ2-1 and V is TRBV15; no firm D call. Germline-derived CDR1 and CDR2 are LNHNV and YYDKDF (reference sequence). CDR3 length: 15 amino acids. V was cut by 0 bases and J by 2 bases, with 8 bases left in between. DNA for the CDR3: TGTGCCACCAGCAGAGACCCGCTCACCTACAATGAGCAGTTCTTC. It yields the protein CATSRDPLTYNEQFF.

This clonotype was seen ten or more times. DNA for the CDR3: TGCAGTGCTAGACCCCAGACAGATACGCAGTATTTT. It yields the protein CSARPQTDTQYF. The chain couples TRBV20-1 to TRBJ2-3; D gene unclear. CDR1 and CDR2 from the germline V gene are DFQATT and SNEGSKA (reference sequence). The CDR3 extends over 12 amino acids. Trimming removed 2 bases at V and 3 bases at J, with 6 bases between.

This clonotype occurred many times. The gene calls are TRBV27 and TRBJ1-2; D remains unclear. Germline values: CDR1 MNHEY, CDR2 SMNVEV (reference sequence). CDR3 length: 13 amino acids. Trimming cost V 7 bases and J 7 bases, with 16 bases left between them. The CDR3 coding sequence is TGTGCCAGCACCCCAAGGAGAGGGTCTGGCTACACCTTC. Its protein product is CASTPRRGSGYTF.

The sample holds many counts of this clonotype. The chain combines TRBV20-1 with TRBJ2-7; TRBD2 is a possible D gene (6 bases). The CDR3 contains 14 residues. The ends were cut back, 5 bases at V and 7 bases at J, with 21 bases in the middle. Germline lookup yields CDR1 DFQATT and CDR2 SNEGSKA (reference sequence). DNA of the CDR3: TGCAGTGCTGGAAGACTAGGCCTCGTGGGGGAGCAGTACTTC. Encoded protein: CSAGRLGLVGEQYF.

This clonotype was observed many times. The CDR3 bases are TGTGCCAGCAGCTTGTTACAGGAACAGCCCCAGCATTTT. It encodes CASSLLQEQPQHF. The chain carries TRBV7-9 and TRBJ1-5; D may be TRBD1 (5 bases). CDR1 and CDR2 (germline): SEHNR, FQNEAQ (reference sequence). V was cut by 3 bases and J by 7 bases, with 10 bases left in between. This CDR3 has 13 amino acids. The entire variable domain, with the rest obtained from reference TRBV7-9 and TRBJ1-5, is as follows: DTGVSQNPRHKITKRGQNVTFRCDPISEHNRLYWYRQTLGQGPEFLTYFQNEAQLEKSRLLSDRFSAERPKGSFSTLEIQRTEQGDSAMYLCASSLLQEQPQHFGDGTRLSIL.

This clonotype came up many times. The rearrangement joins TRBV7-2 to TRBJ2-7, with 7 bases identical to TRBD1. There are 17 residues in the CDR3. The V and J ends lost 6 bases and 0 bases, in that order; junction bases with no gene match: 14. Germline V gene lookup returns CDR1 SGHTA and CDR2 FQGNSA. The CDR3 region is CASRHPGTALFSYEQYF. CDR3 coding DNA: TGTGCCAGCAGACACCCCGGGACAGCACTTTTCTCCTACGAGCAGTACTTC.

The CDR3: CASSLANGGTQYF. DNA for the CDR3: TGTGCCAGCAGCTTAGCGAACGGGGGAACGCAGTATTTT. This chain joins TRBV7-9 and TRBJ2-3; TRBD2 might be the D (6 bases). Trimming stripped 0 bases from V and 9 bases from J, with 10 bases between. Germline V CDR1 and CDR2: SEHNR, FQNEAQ (reference sequence). The CDR3 is made up of 13 amino acids.

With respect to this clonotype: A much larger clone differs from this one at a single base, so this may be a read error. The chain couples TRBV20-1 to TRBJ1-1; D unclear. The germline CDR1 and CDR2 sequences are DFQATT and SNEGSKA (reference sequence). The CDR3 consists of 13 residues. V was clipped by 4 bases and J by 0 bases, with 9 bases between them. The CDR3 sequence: CSAKREMNTEAFF. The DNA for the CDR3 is TGCAGTGCTAAGAGGGAGATGAACACTGAAGCTTTCTTT.

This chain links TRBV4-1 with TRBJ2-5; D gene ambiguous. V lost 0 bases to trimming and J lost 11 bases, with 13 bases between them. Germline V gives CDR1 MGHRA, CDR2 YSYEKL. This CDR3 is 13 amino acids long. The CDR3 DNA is TGCGCCAGCAGCCAAGATTTTGGCGGAATTCAGTACTTC. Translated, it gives CASSQDFGGIQYF.

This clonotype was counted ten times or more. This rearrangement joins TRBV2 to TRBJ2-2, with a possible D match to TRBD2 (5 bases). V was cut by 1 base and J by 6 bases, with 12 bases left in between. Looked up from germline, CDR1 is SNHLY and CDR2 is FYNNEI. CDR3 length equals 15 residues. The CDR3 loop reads CASSEGTFNAGELFF. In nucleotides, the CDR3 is TGTGCCAGCAGTGAAGGGACTTTTAATGCCGGGGAGCTGTTTTTT.

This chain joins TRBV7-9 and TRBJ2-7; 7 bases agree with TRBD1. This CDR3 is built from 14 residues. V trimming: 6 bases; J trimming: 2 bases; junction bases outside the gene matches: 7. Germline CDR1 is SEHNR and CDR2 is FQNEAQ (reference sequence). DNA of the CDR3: TGTGCCAGCAGTCAACAGGGGACAACCTACGAGCAGTACTTC. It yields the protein CASSQQGTTYEQYF.

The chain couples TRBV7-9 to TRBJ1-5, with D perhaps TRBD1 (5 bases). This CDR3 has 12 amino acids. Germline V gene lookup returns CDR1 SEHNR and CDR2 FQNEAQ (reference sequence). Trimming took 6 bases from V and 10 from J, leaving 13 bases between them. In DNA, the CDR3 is TGTGCCAGCAGTTCCGCTGGGACCCCCCAGCATTTT. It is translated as CASSSAGTPQHF.

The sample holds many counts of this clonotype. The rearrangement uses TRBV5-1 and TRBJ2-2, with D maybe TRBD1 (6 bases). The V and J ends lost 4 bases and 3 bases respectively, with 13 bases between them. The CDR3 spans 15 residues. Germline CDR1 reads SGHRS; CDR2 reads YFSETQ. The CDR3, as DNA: TGCGCCAGCAGCCCGCCGGACAGATACACCGGGGAGCTGTTTTTT. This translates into CASSPPDRYTGELFF.

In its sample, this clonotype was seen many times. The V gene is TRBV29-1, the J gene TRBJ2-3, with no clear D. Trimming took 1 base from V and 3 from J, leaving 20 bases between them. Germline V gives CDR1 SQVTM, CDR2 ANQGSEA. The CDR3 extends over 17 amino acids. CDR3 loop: CSVEGGFLGLLTDTQYF. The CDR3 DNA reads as TGCAGCGTTGAAGGTGGTTTTTTGGGGTTACTTACAGATACGCAGTATTTT.

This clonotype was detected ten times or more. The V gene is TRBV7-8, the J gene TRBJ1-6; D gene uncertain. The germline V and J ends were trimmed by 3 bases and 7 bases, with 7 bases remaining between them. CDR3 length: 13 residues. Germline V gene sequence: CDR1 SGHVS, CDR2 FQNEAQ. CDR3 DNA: TGTGCCAGCAGCTTTAATCTGAATTCACCCCTCCACTTT. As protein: CASSFNLNSPLHF.

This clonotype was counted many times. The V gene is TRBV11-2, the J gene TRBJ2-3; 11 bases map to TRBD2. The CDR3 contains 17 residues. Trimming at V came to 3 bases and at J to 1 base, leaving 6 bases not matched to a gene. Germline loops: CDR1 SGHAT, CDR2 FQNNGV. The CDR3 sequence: CASSLMGLAEGTDTQYF. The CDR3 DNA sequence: TGTGCCAGCAGCTTGATGGGACTAGCGGAGGGCACAGATACGCAGTATTTT.

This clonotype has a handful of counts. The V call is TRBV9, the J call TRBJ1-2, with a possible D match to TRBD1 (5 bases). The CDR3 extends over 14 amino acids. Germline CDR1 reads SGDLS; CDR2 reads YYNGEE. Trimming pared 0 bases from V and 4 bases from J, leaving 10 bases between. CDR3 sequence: CASSVEWDGYGYTF. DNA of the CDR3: TGTGCCAGCAGCGTAGAATGGGACGGCTATGGCTACACCTTC.

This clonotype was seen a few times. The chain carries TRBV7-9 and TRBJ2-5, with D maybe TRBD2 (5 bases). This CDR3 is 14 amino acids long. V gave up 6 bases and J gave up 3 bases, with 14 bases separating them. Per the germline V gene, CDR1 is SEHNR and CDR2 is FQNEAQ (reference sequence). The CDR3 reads CASSQAGTKETQYF. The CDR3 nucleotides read TGTGCCAGCAGTCAGGCGGGCACGAAAGAGACCCAGTACTTC.

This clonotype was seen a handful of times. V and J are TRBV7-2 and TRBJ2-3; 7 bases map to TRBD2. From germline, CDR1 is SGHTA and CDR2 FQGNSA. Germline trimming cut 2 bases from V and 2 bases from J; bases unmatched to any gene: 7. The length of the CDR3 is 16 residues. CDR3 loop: CASSLQPAGYTDTQYF. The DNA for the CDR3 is TGTGCCAGCAGCTTACAACCAGCGGGGTACACAGATACGCAGTATTTT.